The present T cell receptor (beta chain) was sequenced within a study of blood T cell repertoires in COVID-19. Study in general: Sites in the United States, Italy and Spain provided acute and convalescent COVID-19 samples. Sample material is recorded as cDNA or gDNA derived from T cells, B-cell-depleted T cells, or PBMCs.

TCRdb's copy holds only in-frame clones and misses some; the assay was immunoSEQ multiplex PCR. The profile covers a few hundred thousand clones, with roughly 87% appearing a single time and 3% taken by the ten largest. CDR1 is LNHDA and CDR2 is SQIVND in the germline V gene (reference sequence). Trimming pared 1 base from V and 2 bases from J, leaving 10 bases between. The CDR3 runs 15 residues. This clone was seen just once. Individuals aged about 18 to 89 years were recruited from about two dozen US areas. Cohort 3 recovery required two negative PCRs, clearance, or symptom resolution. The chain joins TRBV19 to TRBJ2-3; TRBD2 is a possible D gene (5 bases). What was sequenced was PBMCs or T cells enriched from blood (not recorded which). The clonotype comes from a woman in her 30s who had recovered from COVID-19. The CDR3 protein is CASSIVGRLTDTQYF. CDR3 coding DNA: TGTGCCAGTAGTATAGTGGGGAGACTCACAGATACGCAGTATTTT.